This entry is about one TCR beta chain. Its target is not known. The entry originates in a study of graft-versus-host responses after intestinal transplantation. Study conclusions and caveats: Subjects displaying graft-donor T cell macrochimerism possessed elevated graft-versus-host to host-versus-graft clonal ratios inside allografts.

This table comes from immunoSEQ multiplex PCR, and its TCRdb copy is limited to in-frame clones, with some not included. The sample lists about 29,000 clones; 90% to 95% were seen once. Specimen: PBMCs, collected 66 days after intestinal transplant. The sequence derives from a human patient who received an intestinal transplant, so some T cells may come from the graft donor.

The CDR3 DNA follows: TGTGCCAGCAGGACACCGGGACAGGCTCAGTATTTT. The encoded protein is CASRTPGQAQYF. V usage is TRBV28 and J usage is TRBJ2-3; 8 bases are shared with TRBD1. V dropped 6 bases and J dropped 12; count of bases not matched to a gene: 8. In germline, CDR1 is MDHEN, CDR2 SYDVKM. The CDR3 has 12 residues.